One and the same sample provided the 21 T cell receptor beta chains below, sequenced in a study of T cell clonality in common variable immunodeficiency. Assay: immunoSEQ multiplex PCR; the TCRdb copy retains only in-frame clones and omits some. The repertoire consists of more than 30,000 clones, none detected only once. Study-wide points: In common variable immunodeficiency, TCR beta chains reportedly carried fewer deletions and N-nucleotide insertions.

These receptors' antigens are unknown. Sequencing was done on a sample of peripheral blood mononuclear cells. The source of these receptors is a human donor with common variable immunodeficiency.

Sample share makes this clone medium-sized. Sequencing ends 3 residues short of the CDR3 end; the germline J gene provides the rest. The chain uses TRBV15 and TRBJ1-4, with a weak D call TRBD1 (5 bases). This CDR3 is 20 amino acids long. Germline V gives CDR1 LNHNV, CDR2 YYDKDF (reference sequence). V was shortened by 0 bases and J by 1 base, with 21 bases between the two germline ends. Here the CDR3 reads CATSRDQRGAGLGTNEKLFF. The CDR3 bases that were read are TGTGCCACCAGCAGAGATCAGAGGGGAGCAGGGTTGGGAACTAATGAAAAA.

This clone was seen at least ten times. The CDR3 goes on 3 residues after the read ends, and that part is filled in from the germline J gene. The V and J genes are TRBV27 and TRBJ2-5; D unresolved. Deletions cut 5 bases from V and 2 bases from J, with 15 bases between. The CDR3 has 15 residues. Germline V gene sequence: CDR1 MNHEY, CDR2 SMNVEV (reference sequence). Here the CDR3 reads CASSGSALGQETQYF. The sequenced part of the CDR3 DNA is TGTGCCAGCAGTGGTTCGGCACTCGGGCAAGAGACC.

Regarding this clone: The read falls 3 residues short of the CDR3 end, and the missing part is taken from the germline J gene. The J gene is TRBJ2-2, the V gene TRBV19; 9 bases align to TRBD2. Trimming cost V 6 bases and J 7 bases; bases outside gene matches: 15. Germline lookup yields CDR1 LNHDA and CDR2 SQIVND (reference sequence). The CDR3 length is 17 residues. The covered CDR3 bases are TGTGCCAGTAGGGACACGGGGACTAGCAGTCATATCGGGGAG. The encoded protein is CASRDTGTSSHIGE. In full, the CDR3 is CASRDTGTSSHIGELFF. Variable domain in full (rest from reference TRBV19 and TRBJ2-2): DGGITQSPKYLFRKEGQNVTLSCEQNLNHDAMYWYRQDPGQGLRLIYYSQIVNDFQKGDIAEGYSVSREKKESFPLTVTSAQKNPTAFYLCASRDTGTSSHIGELFFGEGSRLTVL.

This clone was observed a handful of times. The read terminates 3 residues before the CDR3 end, so the remaining end is supplied by the germline J gene. This sample includes further DNA sequences coding for the same CDR3. The chain carries TRBV7-3 and TRBJ2-3; 8 nucleotides match TRBD2. Looked up from germline, CDR1 is SGHTA and CDR2 is FQGTGA. V lost 4 bases and J lost 3; bases outside the gene matches: 3. This CDR3 has 14 amino acids. Partial CDR3 DNA: TGTGCCAGCAGCTCGGGGACTAGGACAGATACG. Protein: CASSSGTRTDT. The full CDR3 reads CASSSGTRTDTQYF.

This clone was seen ten or more times. Read sequence stops 3 residues before the CDR3 end, and the germline J gene provides the missing end. This same CDR3 is encoded by further DNA sequences in the sample. The chain links TRBV6-2 or TRBV6-3 to TRBJ1-1; tentatively, D is TRBD1 (5 bases). This CDR3 contains 14 residues. Germline CDR1 MNHEY, CDR2 SVGEGT. V lost 2 bases and J lost 1, with 8 bases in between. CDR3 protein: CASSYQGPNTEAFF. The part of the CDR3 DNA that was read is TGTGCCAGCAGTTACCAGGGCCCGAACACTGAA.

The sequenced part of the CDR3 DNA is TGTGCCAGCAGCCCGAACACGAACACCGGGGAG. It specifies CASSPNTNTGE. The full CDR3 is CASSPNTNTGELFF. The chain uses TRBV7-6 and TRBJ2-2, with D hard to call. The CDR3 is cut off 3 residues early in the read; its end comes from the germline J gene. The CDR3 length is 14 residues. Per the germline V gene, CDR1 is SGHVS and CDR2 is FNYEAQ. V was cut by 5 bases and J by 0 bases, with 7 bases left in between.

About this clone: The missing CDR3 end, 3 residues past where the read stops, is filled in from the germline J gene. The chain recombines TRBV7-6 with TRBJ2-1, with a weak D call TRBD1 (5 bases). The CDR3 has 14 amino acids. Trimming shortened V by 1 base and J by 8 bases, and 12 bases separated the two germline ends. Per the germline V gene, CDR1 is SGHVS and CDR2 is FNYEAQ. The covered CDR3 bases are TGTGCCAGCAGCTTAGAGCAGGGTCGCGATGAG. Translating gives CASSLEQGRDE. The full CDR3 reads CASSLEQGRDEQFF.

This clone was counted many times. From the germline J gene comes the end of the CDR3, since the read stops 3 residues before it. The V gene is TRBV7-9, the J gene TRBJ1-2, with D hard to call. Germline lookup yields CDR1 SEHNR and CDR2 FQNEAQ (reference sequence). This CDR3 has 11 amino acids. The covered CDR3 bases are TGTGCCAGCAGCCGGACTCAAGGC. This gives the protein CASSRTQG. The CDR3 in its entirety is CASSRTQGYTF.

This clone was detected a few times. The observed sequence ends 3 residues before the CDR3 terminus, with the missing tail filled in from the germline J gene. This rearrangement joins TRBV6-2 or TRBV6-3 to TRBJ2-1; 10 nucleotides line up with TRBD1. The CDR3 covers 17 residues. The germline CDR1 and CDR2 sequences are MNHEY and SVGEGT. V lost 2 bases and J lost 5; bases outside the gene matches: 9. CDR3 DNA (partial): TGTGCCAGCAGTTACATCTTTGGACAGGGGGAACACAATGAG. It yields the protein CASSYIFGQGEHNE. The entire CDR3 protein is CASSYIFGQGEHNEQFF.

This clone was counted many times. The read comes to an end 3 residues before the CDR3 does, leaving the germline J gene to fill in the end. This chain connects TRBV5-4 to TRBJ1-2; D not certain. V was shortened by 2 bases and J by 4 bases, with 15 bases between the two germline ends. There are 15 residues in the CDR3. Germline CDR1 reads SGHNT; CDR2 reads YYREEE (reference sequence). CDR3 DNA (partial): TGTGCCAGCAGCTTAGTTACGGACTGGACCTATGGC. Translation gives CASSLVTDWTYG. The complete CDR3 reads CASSLVTDWTYGYTF.

This clone was counted at least ten times. Read coverage stops 3 residues before the CDR3 terminus; the germline J gene supplies the remainder. The rearrangement uses TRBV24-1 and TRBJ2-7, with 11 bases that match TRBD2. The CDR3 sequence is 14 residues long. Trimming cost V 6 bases and J 4 bases; bases outside gene matches: 4. Germline V gene sequence: CDR1 KGHDR, CDR2 SFDVKD. The CDR3: CATSLSGRAYEQYF. The part of the CDR3 DNA that was read is TGTGCCACCAGTCTTAGCGGGAGGGCTTACGAG.

This clone was seen many times. The sequenced fragment ends 3 residues before the CDR3 boundary, so the rest is inferred from the germline J gene. The chain is built from TRBV7-2 and TRBJ1-5, with D tentatively TRBD1 (5 bases). This CDR3 has 12 amino acids. Germline lookup yields CDR1 SGHTA and CDR2 FQGNSA. V lost 5 bases to trimming and J lost 7 bases, with 9 bases between them. The sequenced CDR3 bases are TGTGCCAGCAGCGATGGGGGGCAGCCC. Translation gives CASSDGGQP. The entire CDR3 is CASSDGGQPQHF.

As to this clone: From the germline J gene comes the end of the CDR3, since the read stops 3 residues before it. V gene TRBV7-9 combines with J gene TRBJ2-7; possible D gene TRBD1, 6 bases. The CDR3 has 15 residues. Germline CDR1 reads SEHNR; CDR2 reads FQNEAQ (reference sequence). V was shortened by 3 bases and J by 3 bases, with 15 bases between the two germline ends. The CDR3 protein is CASSLTGTSDYEQYF. The covered CDR3 bases are TGTGCCAGCAGCTTGACCGGGACATCAGACTACGAG.

This clone was seen a handful of times. The DNA ends 3 residues before the CDR3 does, and the rest of the CDR3 is filled in from the germline J gene. This chain links TRBV7-8 with TRBJ2-7, with a weak D call TRBD2 (5 bases). The V gene's germline CDR1 is SGHVS and CDR2 FQNEAQ. CDR3 size: 15 residues. V shed 4 bases and J shed 6 bases, with 19 bases lying between them. CDR3 bases read: TGTGCCAGCAGCTCCCTCGGCGGGTCTGTCTCCGAG. This sequence encodes CASSSLGGSVSE. The complete CDR3 reads CASSSLGGSVSEQYF.

This clone appeared many times. The CDR3 end lies 3 residues beyond the end of the read and is filled in from the germline J gene. The chain recombines TRBV11-3 with TRBJ1-4, with 9 nucleotides matching TRBD1. There are 14 residues in the CDR3. V lost 7 bases, J lost 7 bases, and 7 bases stayed unmatched. Germline CDR1 and CDR2: SGHNT and YENEEA. CDR3 bases read: TGTGCCAGCATGCTCGGGACAGGGTTTGAAAAA. As protein: CASMLGTGFEK. The entire CDR3 reads CASMLGTGFEKLFF.

As concerns this clone: The read terminates 3 residues ahead of where the CDR3 ends, so the germline J gene completes it. This chain joins TRBV18 and TRBJ2-5; no clear D gene. Germline CDR1 is KGHSH and CDR2 is LQKENI. V dropped 3 bases and J dropped 4 bases, with 9 bases sitting between them. CDR3 length equals 13 residues. The sequenced CDR3 bases are TGTGCCAGCTCACCCGCGTACGGAGAGACC. This sequence encodes CASSPAYGET. The entire CDR3 reads CASSPAYGETQYF.

This clone was seen a few times. The read falls 3 residues short of the CDR3 end, and the missing part is taken from the germline J gene. The chain carries TRBV5-6 and TRBJ1-5, with D uncertain. This CDR3 region has 15 residues. Germline-derived CDR1 and CDR2 are SGHDT and YYEEEE. V lost 0 bases, J lost 2 bases, and 9 bases lay in between. Incomplete CDR3 DNA: TGTGCCAGCAGCTTGGAACTAGATCGCAATCAGCCC. This codes for CASSLELDRNQP. The whole CDR3 is CASSLELDRNQPQHF.

A few counts support this clone. Sequencing ends 3 residues short of the CDR3 end; the germline J gene provides the rest. The rearrangement uses TRBV7-9 and TRBJ2-7; the match to TRBD2 covers 9 bases. The ends lost 5 bases at V and 2 bases at J; junction bases unmatched: 7. CDR1 SEHNR and CDR2 FQNEAQ come from the germline V gene (reference sequence). The CDR3 spans 15 residues. The CDR3 sequence is CASSPPSGTTYEQYF. The CDR3 bases that were read are TGTGCCAGCAGCCCTCCTAGCGGGACGACCTACGAG.

This clone was seen ten or more times. The missing CDR3 end, 3 residues past where the read stops, is filled in from the germline J gene. The chain employs TRBV28 and TRBJ2-7; 10 bases map to TRBD2. J gave up 0 bases and V 4 bases, and 15 bases lay outside the gene matches. CDR1 is MDHEN, CDR2 SYDVKM, per germline. The CDR3 sequence is 19 residues long. CDR3 region: CASSWHVAPSSGSSYEQYF. CDR3 bases read: TGTGCCAGCAGTTGGCATGTGGCCCCCTCTAGCGGGAGCTCCTACGAG.

This clone was counted at least ten times. Coverage ceases 3 residues before the CDR3 finishes, and the germline J gene fills in the end. V is TRBV14 and J is TRBJ1-2; 7 positions match TRBD1. Trimming cost V 2 bases and J 5 bases; bases outside gene matches: 5. There are 14 residues in the CDR3. Germline lookup yields CDR1 SGHDN and CDR2 FVKESK. The CDR3 protein is CASSQTWTGYGYTF. The sequenced part of the CDR3 DNA is TGTGCCAGCAGCCAAACTTGGACAGGTTATGGC.

Concerning this clone itself: The read ends 3 residues before the CDR3 terminus; that terminus is restored from the germline J gene. The chain carries TRBV5-1 and TRBJ2-7; D may be TRBD1 (6 bases). This CDR3 has 12 residues. With 3 bases removed from V and 3 bases from J, the gap between germline ends came to 7 bases. The V gene's germline CDR1 is SGHRS and CDR2 YFSETQ. The part of the CDR3 DNA that was read is TGCGCCAGCAGCTGGGACAACTACGAG. Its translation: CASSWDNYE. The entire CDR3 is CASSWDNYEQYF.